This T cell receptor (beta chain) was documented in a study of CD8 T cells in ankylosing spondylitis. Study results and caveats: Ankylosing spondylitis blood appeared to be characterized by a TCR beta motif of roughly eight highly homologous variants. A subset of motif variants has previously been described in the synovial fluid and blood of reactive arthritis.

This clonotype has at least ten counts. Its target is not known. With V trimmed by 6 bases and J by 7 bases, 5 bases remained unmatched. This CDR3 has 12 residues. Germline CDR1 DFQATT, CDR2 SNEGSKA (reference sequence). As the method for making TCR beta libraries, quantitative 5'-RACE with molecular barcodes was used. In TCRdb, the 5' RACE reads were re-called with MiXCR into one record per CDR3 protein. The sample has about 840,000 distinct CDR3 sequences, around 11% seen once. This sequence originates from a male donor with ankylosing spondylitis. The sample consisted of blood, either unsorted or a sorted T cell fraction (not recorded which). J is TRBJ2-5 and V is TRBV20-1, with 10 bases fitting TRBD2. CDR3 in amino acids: CSAPGLARTQYF. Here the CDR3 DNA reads TGCAGTGCCCCGGGACTAGCGCGGACCCAGTACTTC.